A selection of T cell receptor beta chains follows, all from one sample in a study of blood T cell repertoires in COVID-19. Using immunoSEQ multiplex PCR, the repertoire was profiled, and TCRdb retains in-frame clones only, with some absent. Here the sample spans 150,000 to 250,000 clones, 82% being singletons. Sequenced input: PBMCs or T cells enriched from blood (not recorded which). These receptors all stem from a man aged 35 to 55 who had recovered from COVID-19. Both conserved end residues are part of each CDR3. A D gene is named only where the DNA matches it firmly. Size is omitted from some rows. Given values are once, few, many or a class for expanded clones.

v_gene,abundance,j_gene,d_gene,CDR3nt,CDR3aa
TRBV2,NA,TRBJ1-6,NA,TGTGCCAGCAGTAAGAATTCAGGGTACTCACCCCTCCACTTT,CASSKNSGYSPLHF
TRBV10-3,once,TRBJ2-7,TRBD2,TGTGCCATCAAACGTACGCGGGAGGATTACGAGCAGTACTTC,CAIKRTREDYEQYF
TRBV5-6,NA,TRBJ2-1,NA,TGTGCCAGCAGCCTGCCCAGGAGGCTCTCCTACAATGAGCAGTTCTTC,CASSLPRRLSYNEQFF
TRBV7-2,NA,TRBJ1-3,NA,TGTGCCAGCAGCAAGCTCGGGGGGGGCGAAGGAAACACCATATATTTT,CASSKLGGGEGNTIYF
TRBV19,NA,TRBJ1-3,TRBD1,TGTGCCAGTAGGGTTCAAGGGACAGCCTCTGGAAACACCATATATTTT,CASRVQGTASGNTIYF
TRBV12-3/TRBV12-4,NA,TRBJ2-1,NA,TGTGCCAGCAGGGCGGTCCAAGGTGAGCAGTTCTTC,CASRAVQGEQFF
TRBV3-1/TRBV3-2,NA,TRBJ1-5,NA,TGTGCCAGCAGCCAAGAAACCGGGAACAATCAGCCCCAGCATTTT,CASSQETGNNQPQHF
TRBV7-9,NA,TRBJ1-5,TRBD1,TGTGCCAGCAGCCCCCAGGGGGCTGGAGGCAATCAGCCCCAGCATTTT,CASSPQGAGGNQPQHF
TRBV6-5,NA,TRBJ2-1,TRBD1,TGTGCCAGCACCGGGACAGGGCTCAGTGAGCAGTTCTTC,CASTGTGLSEQFF
TRBV5-1,NA,TRBJ2-7,TRBD1,TGCGCCAGCAGCTTGGGGGCAGGGGGCTCCTACGAGCAGTACTTC,CASSLGAGGSYEQYF
TRBV27,NA,TRBJ1-2,TRBD1,TGTGCCAGCAGTCGGACAGGGGTTATAGGTGGATATGGCTACACCTTC,CASSRTGVIGGYGYTF
TRBV19,NA,TRBJ1-1,NA,TGTGCCAGTAGGGACCCGACAGGCCCTAAAGGGAACACTGAAGCTTTCTTT,CASRDPTGPKGNTEAFF
TRBV5-1,NA,TRBJ1-1,TRBD1,TGCGCCAGCAGCTCCTTTCGGACAGGATCTACTGAAGCTTTCTTT,CASSSFRTGSTEAFF
TRBV5-1,NA,TRBJ1-4,NA,TGCGCCAGCAGCTCCCTGGGGGCATTAGGGGAAAAACTGTTTTTT,CASSSLGALGEKLFF
TRBV14,once,TRBJ2-6,NA,TGTGCCAGCAGCCAGCCTGGGCAGGCATCCCGCTCTGGGGCCAACGTCCTGACTTTC,CASSQPGQASRSGANVLTF
TRBV7-6,NA,TRBJ1-4,TRBD1,TGTGCCAGCAGCCCCGACAGGGATGAAAAACTGTTTTTT,CASSPDRDEKLFF
TRBV28,NA,TRBJ1-5,NA,TGTGCCAGCGTCAGGCGACCCCAGCATTTT,CASVRRPQHF
TRBV19,NA,TRBJ2-3,NA,TGTGCCAGTAGTATCCAGTCAAGGCCTTACGGGGATACGCAGTATTTT,CASSIQSRPYGDTQYF
TRBV4-3,NA,TRBJ2-2,NA,TGCGCGACCGGGACTCAGAACACCGGGGAGCTGTTTTTT,CATGTQNTGELFF
TRBV19,NA,TRBJ2-5,NA,TGTGCCAGTAGTCCCGCCCGGGGGTGGACAGAGACCCAGTACTTC,CASSPARGWTETQYF
TRBV7-2,NA,TRBJ2-1,NA,TGTGCCAGCAGCTTACAGGGGAATTTTGGGGATAATGAGCAGTTCTTC,CASSLQGNFGDNEQFF
TRBV18,NA,TRBJ2-7,TRBD2,TGTGCCAGCTCACCAAGGCTAGCGGGAGGAGGGGCCTACGAGCAGTACTTC,CASSPRLAGGGAYEQYF
TRBV9,NA,TRBJ1-1,NA,TGTGCCAGCAGCCCCGGGGGGCCCGTTGCGGCTTTCTTT,CASSPGGPVAAFF
TRBV27,few,TRBJ1-1,NA,TGTGCCAGCAGCGCCTTTGTGGGGCAGACTGAAGCTTTCTTT,CASSAFVGQTEAFF
TRBV9,NA,TRBJ1-3,TRBD1,TGTGCCAGCAGCGGGGGACAGCCGGGAGTCTCTGGAAACACCATATATTTT,CASSGGQPGVSGNTIYF
TRBV11-3,NA,TRBJ2-1,NA,TGTGCCAGCAGCTTAGGAGACTTGGCCTCGAGCGATGAGCAGTTCTTC,CASSLGDLASSDEQFF
TRBV18,NA,TRBJ2-5,NA,TGTGCCAGCTCACCGCAGGGAGGAGAGACCCAGTACTTC,CASSPQGGETQYF
TRBV18,NA,TRBJ1-4,NA,TGTGCCAGCTCACCACCGAACAGGGAGGGGGAAAAACTGTTTTTT,CASSPPNREGEKLFF
TRBV12-3/TRBV12-4,once,TRBJ1-2,NA,TGTGCCACGAGAACAGGATTCAACTATGGCTACACCTTC,CATRTGFNYGYTF
TRBV27,NA,TRBJ1-6,TRBD1,TGTGCCAGCACCGATAACCCGACAGGGCCGCATTCACCCCTCCACTTT,CASTDNPTGPHSPLHF
TRBV18,NA,TRBJ2-3,TRBD2,TGTGCCAGCTCACCCCTTTTAGCGGGAGGGCCCTCAGATACGCAGTATTTT,CASSPLLAGGPSDTQYF
TRBV2,NA,TRBJ1-5,NA,TGTGCCAGCAGTGAACAGGGGTTTAACAATCAGCCCCAGCATTTT,CASSEQGFNNQPQHF
TRBV7-9,NA,TRBJ2-3,NA,TGTGCCAGCAGCCTTGGCGGGAACACAGATACGCAGTATTTT,CASSLGGNTDTQYF
TRBV7-8,NA,TRBJ2-1,TRBD2,TGTGCCAGCAGCTTGACTAGCGGGTCCAGGAGCTCCTACAATGAGCAGTTCTTC,CASSLTSGSRSSYNEQFF
TRBV19,NA,TRBJ2-7,NA,TGTGCCAGTAGTATGAAATCGGGAGTCACCTACGAGCAGTACTTC,CASSMKSGVTYEQYF
TRBV19,NA,TRBJ1-4,NA,TGTGCCAGTAGTATAGTGGCAGGGCGAAATGAAAAACTGTTTTTT,CASSIVAGRNEKLFF
TRBV5-1,few,TRBJ2-3,TRBD1,TGCGCCAGCAGCTTGGAGGGACAGCCGGGAGATACGCAGTATTTT,CASSLEGQPGDTQYF
TRBV7-9,few,TRBJ2-3,TRBD1,TGTGCCAGCAGCTTAGTCCAGGGGGTAGATACGCAGTATTTT,CASSLVQGVDTQYF
TRBV18,NA,TRBJ1-5,NA,TGTGCCAGCTCACCTACCTCCGCGAGCAATCAGCCCCAGCATTTT,CASSPTSASNQPQHF
TRBV28,NA,TRBJ1-4,TRBD1,TGTGCCAGCAGTCAGGGACAGGGGTCCTCAACTAATGAAAAACTGTTTTTT,CASSQGQGSSTNEKLFF
TRBV7-3,NA,TRBJ1-4,TRBD1,TGTGCCAGCAGCCCTGGGACAGCGGCTAATGAAAAACTGTTTTTT,CASSPGTAANEKLFF
TRBV6-4,NA,TRBJ1-5,TRBD1,TGTGCCAGCAGTCCGGACAGGAGCAATCAGCCCCAGCATTTT,CASSPDRSNQPQHF
TRBV19,once,TRBJ1-2,TRBD1,TGTGCCAGTAGTACACAACAGGGGGCGAATTATGGCTACACCTTC,CASSTQQGANYGYTF
TRBV19,NA,TRBJ1-6,TRBD1,TGTGCCAGTAGTATGCAGGGGGGAATTGGATCACCCCTCCACTTT,CASSMQGGIGSPLHF
TRBV10-3,NA,TRBJ2-1,TRBD2,TGTGCCATCAGTGGGAGCGGGAGGGAGGTCAATGAGCAGTTCTTC,CAISGSGREVNEQFF
TRBV4-1,NA,TRBJ2-1,TRBD2,TGCGCCAGCAGCCGCCGACTAGCGGGAAACAATGAGCAGTTCTTC,CASSRRLAGNNEQFF
TRBV6-5,NA,TRBJ1-1,NA,TGTGCCAGCAGTAATCAACACGGGGGGAGCACTGAAGCTTTCTTT,CASSNQHGGSTEAFF
TRBV18,NA,TRBJ2-5,NA,TGTGCCAGCTCACCACGTCGAGGTGCAGAAGAGACCCAGTACTTC,CASSPRRGAEETQYF
TRBV5-1,NA,TRBJ2-3,NA,TGCGCCAGCGAAGTAGGGGGCACAGATACGCAGTATTTT,CASEVGGTDTQYF
TRBV7-6,NA,TRBJ1-4,NA,TGTGCCAGCAGCACCATGGGGGGGGAAAAACTGTTTTTT,CASSTMGGEKLFF
TRBV5-4,NA,TRBJ1-2,TRBD1,TGTGCCAGCAGCTTTGGGACAGGGGCTAACTATGGCTACACCTTC,CASSFGTGANYGYTF
TRBV3-1/TRBV3-2,NA,TRBJ1-3,NA,TGTGCCAGCAGCCAAACAAGCTCTGGAAACACCATATATTTT,CASSQTSSGNTIYF